This TCR beta chain was recorded in a study of CD8 T cells in Susac syndrome. In the study overall: Among the Susac syndrome patients sequenced, 5 or 6 had active disease and fewer than 10 were in remission. Overall study results and limits: Repertoires of Susac syndrome CD4+ T cells lacked clonal expansion. The number of individuals included in the study's TCR sequencing and HLA analysis was acknowledged as relatively small.

Random hexamers served to reverse transcribe roughly 0.5 to 1 ug RNA. Across 54 Vbeta and 13 Jbeta, immunoSEQ multiplex PCR amplified TCR beta CDR3. TCRdb re-analysed the immunoSEQ multiplex PCR reads in MiXCR, keeping a single row per CDR3 protein. The table includes about 71,000 distinct CDR3 sequences, 93% detected once. About this clonotype: Antigen: not known.

CDR1 and CDR2 (germline): MNHEY, SVGAGI. The CDR3 extends over 14 amino acids. The chain combines TRBV6-5 with TRBJ1-6, with 10 bases aligning to TRBD1. This TCR derives from a human donor with Susac syndrome. The sequencing sample was made of CD4+ T cells from PBMCs. The CDR3 loop reads CASRGQGSNSPLHF. As DNA, the CDR3 is TGTGCATCTAGGGGACAGGGGAGTAATTCACCCCTCCACTTT.